This T cell receptor (beta chain) stems from a study of CD8 T cells in Susac syndrome. Study information: Blood was drawn from Susac syndrome patients while they were therapy-naive, on corticosteroids, or on intravenous immunoglobulin alone.

The RNA, about 0.5 to 1 ug, was put through reverse transcription using random hexamers. TCRdb re-called the immunoSEQ multiplex PCR reads with MiXCR, one entry per CDR3 protein. The sample lists tens of thousands of distinct CDR3 sequences; less than 95% were seen once. The CDR3 consists of 15 residues. V dropped 3 bases and J dropped 4 bases, with 15 bases sitting between them. CDR1 and CDR2 from the germline V gene are WSHSY and SAAADI. What was sequenced was CD8+ T cells from PBMCs. The genes are TRBV10-2 and TRBJ1-1; tentative D call: TRBD1 (6 bases). This clonotype originated in a human donor with Susac syndrome. The CDR3, as DNA: TGCGCCAGCAGTGACAGGGGCTGGTCACGCACTGAAGCTTTCTTT. Amino acids: CASSDRGWSRTEAFF.